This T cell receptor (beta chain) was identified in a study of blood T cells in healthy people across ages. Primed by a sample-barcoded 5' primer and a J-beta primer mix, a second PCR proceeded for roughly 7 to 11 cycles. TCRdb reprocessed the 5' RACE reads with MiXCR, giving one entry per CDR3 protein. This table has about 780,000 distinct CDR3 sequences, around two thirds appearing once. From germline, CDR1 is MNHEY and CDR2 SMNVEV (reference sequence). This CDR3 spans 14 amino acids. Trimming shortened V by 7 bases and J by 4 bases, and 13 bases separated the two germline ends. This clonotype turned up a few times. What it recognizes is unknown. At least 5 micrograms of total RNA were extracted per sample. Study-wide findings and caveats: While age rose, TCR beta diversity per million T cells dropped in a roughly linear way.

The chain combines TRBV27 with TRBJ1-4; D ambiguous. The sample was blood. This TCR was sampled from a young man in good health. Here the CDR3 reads CASKDRPHNEKLFF. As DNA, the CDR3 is TGTGCCAGCAAGGACCGGCCCCATAATGAAAAACTGTTTTTT.